A single sample gave rise to the 18 T cell receptor beta chains below, sequenced in a study of B cell selection in AIRE deficiency. Using immunoSEQ multiplex PCR, the repertoire was profiled, and TCRdb retains in-frame clones only, with some absent. The data contain 25,000 to 30,000 clones, 95% to 96% of them seen just once; the ten biggest clones take up around 0.26%. Conventional CD4 T cells were sorted as CD4+CD127+ cells. The sequenced sample was CD4+CD127+ conventional T cells sorted from PBMCs. These receptors came from a human donor in good health.

The chain uses TRBV6-1 and TRBJ1-6; a possible D gene is TRBD1 (5 bases). CDR1 MNHNS and CDR2 SASEGT come from the germline V gene. Deletions cut 1 base from V and 9 bases from J, with 10 bases between. CDR3 size: 14 residues. The CDR3 region is CASSEDIGASPLHF. In DNA form, the CDR3 reads TGTGCCAGCAGTGAAGATATAGGGGCTTCACCCCTCCACTTT.

The V gene is TRBV19, the J gene TRBJ1-6; D ambiguous. V was shortened by 1 base and J by 10 bases, with 20 bases between the two germline ends. The CDR3 extends over 17 amino acids. The germline V gene has CDR1 LNHDA and CDR2 SQIVND (reference sequence). The CDR3 DNA reads as TGTGCCAGTAGTATAGGCGGCGGGTCTTATGGTGTATCACCCCTCCACTTT. Translation: CASSIGGGSYGVSPLHF.

This chain uses TRBV11-3 with TRBJ2-3, with TRBD2 identical over 8 bases. Germline V gene data show CDR1 as SGHNT and CDR2 as YENEEA. With 8 bases clipped from V and 4 bases from J, the junction kept 5 bases outside the gene matches. The CDR3 runs 13 residues. CDR3 DNA sequence: TGTGCCAGCTCGGGGGGGCCCTCAGATACGCAGTATTTT. Its translation: CASSGGPSDTQYF.

This clone was observed a single time. This rearrangement joins TRBV7-9 to TRBJ1-1, with D uncertain. This CDR3 contains 14 residues. CDR1 is SEHNR and CDR2 is FQNEAQ in the germline V gene (reference sequence). V was shortened by 3 bases and J by 1 base, with 9 bases between the two germline ends. The DNA of the CDR3 is TGTGCCAGCAGCTTGGGTCCCAGGAACACTGAAGCTTTCTTT. The encoded protein is CASSLGPRNTEAFF.

The V and J genes are TRBV19 and TRBJ1-3; D uncertain. In germline, CDR1 is LNHDA, CDR2 SQIVND (reference sequence). Trimming took 6 bases from V and 4 from J, leaving 10 bases between them. The CDR3 sequence is 13 residues long. The DNA for the CDR3 is TGTGCCAGTAGGAGGACGCCCGGAAACACCATATATTTT. This codes for CASRRTPGNTIYF. The full variable domain, with the rest looked up from reference TRBV19 and TRBJ1-3, is DGGITQSPKYLFRKEGQNVTLSCEQNLNHDAMYWYRQDPGQGLRLIYYSQIVNDFQKGDIAEGYSVSREKKESFPLTVTSAQKNPTAFYLCASRRTPGNTIYFGEGSWLTVV.

DNA of the CDR3: TGTGCCAGCTCACAAAGACAGGGCCTCTCTGGAAACACCATATATTTT. Its protein product is CASSQRQGLSGNTIYF. V and J are TRBV18 and TRBJ1-3, with 7 bases that match TRBD1. The CDR3 covers 16 residues. V lost 4 bases, J lost 0 bases, and 6 bases stayed unmatched. Germline V gene lookup returns CDR1 KGHSH and CDR2 LQKENI.

This chain uses TRBV6-5 with TRBJ2-2, with a tentative D call TRBD1 (6 bases). There are 14 residues in the CDR3. Germline V lookup: CDR1 MNHEY, CDR2 SVGAGI. Trimming took 2 bases from V and 4 from J, leaving 8 bases between them. CDR3 in amino acids: CASSYLGATGELFF. CDR3 sequence (DNA): TGTGCCAGCAGTTACCTGGGGGCCACCGGGGAGCTGTTTTTT.

The genes are TRBV4-1 and TRBJ2-3; 14 bases align to TRBD2. Germline assignment: CDR1 MGHRA and CDR2 YSYEKL. Trimming took 0 bases from V and 0 from J; bases not matched to a gene: 5. The CDR3 length is 19 residues. This CDR3 reads CASSQEPGLAGGSTDTQYF. For the CDR3, the DNA is TGCGCCAGCAGCCAAGAGCCCGGACTAGCGGGAGGCAGCACAGATACGCAGTATTTT.

The chain couples TRBV16 to TRBJ2-7; a weak D match, TRBD2 (6 bases). Germline CDR1 and CDR2: KGHSY and FQNENV. Trimming stripped 4 bases from V and 4 bases from J, with 17 bases between. CDR3 length: 15 residues. In DNA form, the CDR3 reads TGTGCCAGCAGCCGGTCGGGGGTATTTCCTTACGAGCAGTACTTC. Protein sequence: CASSRSGVFPYEQYF.

The CDR3 bases are TGTGCCAGCACGAGGGGCGGGAGGGCCTACGAGCAGTACTTC. It specifies CASTRGGRAYEQYF. The rearrangement uses TRBV28 and TRBJ2-7, with 9 bases identical to TRBD2. CDR1 is MDHEN, CDR2 SYDVKM, per germline. Trimming took 7 bases from V and 2 from J; bases not matched to a gene: 6. This CDR3 has 14 residues.

As regards this clone: Different DNA sequences within this sample yield the same CDR3. CDR3 in DNA: TGTGCCAGCAGTTACAGAGACAATCAGCCCCAGCATTTT. Amino acids: CASSYRDNQPQHF. The chain carries TRBV6-6 and TRBJ1-5; D is unclear. The CDR3 length is 13 residues. V lost 2 bases and J lost 3, with 5 bases in between. In germline, CDR1 is MNHNY, CDR2 SVGAGI (reference sequence).

J is TRBJ2-3 and V is TRBV7-2; no clear D. This CDR3 contains 13 residues. Germline assignment: CDR1 SGHTA and CDR2 FQGNSA. Trimming pared 5 bases from V and 4 bases from J, leaving 10 bases between. CDR3 sequence: CASSTRIPDTQYF. The CDR3 DNA sequence: TGTGCCAGCAGCACAAGGATCCCAGATACGCAGTATTTT. Filled out from reference TRBV7-2 and TRBJ2-3, the complete variable domain reads GAGVSQSPSNKVTEKGKDVELRCDPISGHTALYWYRQSLGQGLEFLIYFQGNSAPDKSGLPSDRFSAERTGGSVSTLTIQRTQQEDSAVYLCASSTRIPDTQYFGPGTRLTVL.

This chain links TRBV29-1 with TRBJ2-7; D uncertain. Germline-derived CDR1 and CDR2 are SQVTM and ANQGSEA. V lost 1 base and J lost 3, with 4 bases in between. This CDR3 contains 11 residues. CDR3 nucleotide sequence: TGCAGCGTTGAAGCGAACTACGAGCAGTACTTC. Its translation is CSVEANYEQYF.

The CDR3 DNA follows: TGTGCCAGCAGCTTGGCCGGCGACCTCCCCGCTCGTGAGCAGTTCTTC. It yields the protein CASSLAGDLPAREQFF. The genes are TRBV7-6 and TRBJ2-1; D is undetermined. Trimming removed 3 bases at V and 9 bases at J, with 21 bases between. The CDR3 sequence is 16 residues long. Germline lookup yields CDR1 SGHVS and CDR2 FNYEAQ.

The V and J genes are TRBV7-9 and TRBJ2-5; 7 bases fit TRBD2. Per the germline V gene, CDR1 is SEHNR and CDR2 is FQNEAQ (reference sequence). The J segment lost 2 bases and the V segment lost 2 bases, leaving 2 bases of the junction unmatched. The CDR3 runs 14 residues. This CDR3 is CASSLRGVQETQYF. CDR3 nucleotide sequence: TGTGCCAGCAGCTTACGGGGGGTACAAGAGACCCAGTACTTC.

The chain recombines TRBV18 with TRBJ2-2; D ambiguous. This CDR3 spans 14 amino acids. From germline, CDR1 is KGHSH and CDR2 LQKENI. The V end lost 3 bases, the J end lost 3 bases, and 8 bases lay between the germline ends. The CDR3 DNA is TGTGCCAGCTCACCTTACAGCGACACCGGGGAGCTGTTTTTT. Protein sequence: CASSPYSDTGELFF. The whole variable domain, filled in from reference TRBV18 and TRBJ2-2, reads NAGVMQNPRHLVRRRGQEARLRCSPMKGHSHVYWYRQLPEEGLKFMVYLQKENIIDESGMPKERFSAEFPKEGPSILRIQQVVRGDSAAYFCASSPYSDTGELFFGEGSRLTVL.

The gene calls are TRBV28 and TRBJ1-2; TRBD1 aligns across 10 bases. This CDR3 region has 13 residues. V shed 6 bases and J 7 bases; nucleotides not matched to a gene: 5. Germline loops: CDR1 MDHEN, CDR2 SYDVKM. DNA for the CDR3: TGTGCCAGCAGCACCGGGACAGGGGTTGGCTACACCTTC. Translated, it gives CASSTGTGVGYTF.

The V call is TRBV5-4, the J call TRBJ2-7, with D maybe TRBD2 (5 bases). The V and J ends lost 4 bases and 6 bases respectively, with 14 bases between them. The germline CDR1 and CDR2 sequences are SGHNT and YYREEE (reference sequence). This CDR3 contains 13 residues. CDR3 nucleotide sequence: TGTGCCAGCAGCCAAGATCTAGCCCGCGAGCAGTACTTC. Its protein is CASSQDLAREQYF.